This T cell receptor beta chain was recovered during a study of T cell responses to AZD1222 COVID-19 vaccine (dated by TCRdb to 2020 to 2023). Turning to the overall study: TCR sequencing covered approximately 230 trial participants: around 210 given two doses of AZD1222 and 26 given two doses of MenACWY control vaccine. Trial participants were enrolled by age into 18-55, 56-69 and 70-plus year subgroups, with roughly 150, 30 and 60 TCR-sequenced participants respectively.

The CDR3 goes from the cysteine to the phenylalanine over 15 residues. Only the CDR3 portion is preserved as DNA: 45 bases, with reading frame beginning at the first base. CDR1 and CDR2, looked up from the germline V gene, are LGHNT and FRNRAP. Germline trimming: 5 bases from V, 5 bases from J; junction bases outside gene matches: 9. Read against the paper, the sample's time point label means: baseline before first vaccination. The sample's treatment or condition label is to be understood as: meningococcal conjugate vaccine given as trial control. Samples from vaccinated people were obtained from the UK trials COV001 and COV002, which included a single-blind randomized controlled phase 2/3 trial of AZD1222 (ChAdOx1 nCoV-19) in healthy adults. Trial participant PBMC samples were collected at day 0 and day 28 after the second dose for TCRbeta chain sequencing. Comment on this clone: Its binding antigen is unknown. Per-base qualities were not stored, and no clone one base away is much larger.

The full study reports these points: Most participants were white British and females outnumbered males, and the authors suggested that clonal diversity may have been underestimated. Epitopes outside the regions mutated in the B.1.351 and B.1.1.7 variants were reportedly recognized by nearly half of the unique spike-specific TCRs. The 56-69-year group was small, and its depth increase did not reach significance, likely because of low power. No day 14 peak-response samples were available, so repertoires were characterized only after the peak T cell response. CD4 TCRs associated with the vaccine covered the entire spike protein, and the dominant responses were in regions 160-218 and 743-854. Spike-specific TCR breadth and depth rose significantly after two AZD1222 doses compared with day 0 and with MenACWY recipients. Conclusions about previously exposed vaccinees are limited because only five to seven AZD1222 recipients were SARS-CoV-2 seropositive at baseline.

The CDR3 regions of human TCRbeta chains were analyzed by immunosequencing. Turning to the authors' computational methods: TCRs in the repertoires were compared against a reference library of SARS-CoV-2-specific TCRs that had been generated with the MIRA antigen-specificity platform. Breadth was defined as the fraction of unique TCRs that were SARS-CoV-2-associated, and depth was defined as the fraction of total T cells that were SARS-CoV-2-associated. Using the MIRA data, each spike-specific TCR was mapped to the spike region that the TCR reacts to and placed in a CD4 or CD8 class. Log10-transformed breadth and depth values were compared by one-way ANOVA with Sidak's multiple comparisons tests. What TCRdb holds here is the immuneACCESS table cut down to in-frame rearrangements. Part of the clones is not present; checked against another copy, under half of the missing clones reflect an unresolved V gene, and the others are unexplained. The V and J calls and the clone size are those of that table, but D and trimming were determined from the DNA. This sample is represented by fewer than 200,000 clones; just over 90% of them were singletons. Together, the top ten hold about 4% of the sample.

This material consisted of peripheral blood, taken on day 0 of MenACWY control vaccination. This sequence was found in an adult in good health. The rearranged segments are TRBV12-5 and TRBJ1-1; TRBD1 aligns with 9 central bases. The nucleotides read TGTGCTAGTGGTCCTAAGACAGGGGGAGGAACTGAAGCTTTCTTT. It encodes CASGPKTGGGTEAFF.